Here is one T cell receptor (beta chain) with its context. Its target is unknown. These data belong to a study of T cells in Graves' hyperthyroidism and ophthalmopathy. Study-level results: Researchers report that a 13 V-J model separated ophthalmopathy from stable hyperthyroidism.

TCR beta CDR3 region amplification was performed from RNA transcripts. HTBI primers were the set used in a first-round RT-PCR of the TCR CDR3. Via MiXCR, TCRdb re-called the multiplex PCR reads, giving one row per CDR3 protein. The sample has around 490,000 distinct CDR3 sequences; approximately 20% are singletons. The CDR3 length is 16 residues. Germline loops: CDR1 LNHDA, CDR2 SQIVND (reference sequence). Trimming took off 7 bases at V and 2 bases at J, with 18 bases between the two ends. Diagnostic assessment was based on clinical symptoms, serum thyroxine and TRAb, thyroid ultrasound and orbital computed tomography. PBMCs were derived from around 10 ml fresh peripheral blood.

The chain has TRBV19 and TRBJ2-1; D gene uncertain. The source material was blood. This sequence was found in a man aged 40-50 years with Graves' ophthalmopathy. The CDR3: CASTTLRAGPYNEQFF. The CDR3 region has the DNA TGTGCCAGTACCACCCTCCGAGCAGGCCCCTACAATGAGCAGTTCTTC.